This entry is about one T cell receptor beta chain. This sample is drawn from a study of blood T cell repertoires in COVID-19. Across the whole study: T cells, B-cell-depleted T cells, or PBMCs supplied cDNA or gDNA.

CDR3 length: 15 amino acids. Germline V gene data show CDR1 as SGDLS and CDR2 as YYNGEE. Trimming took 0 bases from V and 4 from J, leaving 14 bases between them. For recovered donors of Cohort 3, there were two negative PCRs, clearance, or symptom resolution. Profiled with immunoSEQ multiplex PCR; TCRdb holds only in-frame clones, not every one. The top ten hold roughly 3.6% of the sample, which has a few hundred thousand clones, 80% to 85% seen once. The TCR comes from a man aged 50-59 years who had recovered from COVID-19. This sequence joins TRBV9 and TRBJ2-7; perhaps TRBD2 as D (5 bases). Sequenced material: PBMCs or T cells enriched from blood (not recorded which). The CDR3 DNA reads as TGTGCCAGCAGCGTAGGGAGGTGGGGTCAATACGAGCAGTACTTC. Its translation is CASSVGRWGQYEQYF. The full variable domain, with the rest looked up from reference TRBV9 and TRBJ2-7, is DSGVTQTPKHLITATGQRVTLRCSPRSGDLSVYWYQQSLDQGLQFLIQYYNGEERAKGNILERFSAQQFPDLHSELNLSSLELGDSALYFCASSVGRWGQYEQYFGPGTRLTVT.